The 27 T cell receptor beta chains presented below share a single source sample, sequenced in a study of glioma-infiltrating T cells. Using RNA template, CDR3s of TCR alpha and beta were amplified with iRepertoire arm-PCR. MiXCR, applied by TCRdb to the multiplex PCR reads, yields one record per CDR3 protein. The sample consists of 110,000 or so distinct CDR3 sequences, 25% of them appearing once. Sequencing input: glioma tissue, nonneoplastic brain tissue, or PBMCs (not recorded which). The receptors shown here come from a human donor with low-grade glioma or glioblastoma, undergoing nonglioma brain surgery, or in good health (not recorded which).

This chain links TRBV29-1 with TRBJ2-1, with 10 bases aligning to TRBD2. The CDR3 is 15 amino acids. Germline CDR1 reads SQVTM; CDR2 reads ANQGSEA. Unmatched junction bases numbered 12, after V lost 6 bases and J lost 7 bases. The CDR3 nucleotides are TGCAGCGTCCCTATTAGCGGGGGGCCAGGGAATGAGCAGTTCTTC. Protein product: CSVPISGGPGNEQFF.

The rearrangement links TRBV16 to TRBJ2-7, with D perhaps TRBD1 (5 bases). Germline loops: CDR1 KGHSY, CDR2 FQNENV. V gave up 0 bases and J gave up 2 bases, with 11 bases separating them. This CDR3 region has 15 residues. Here the CDR3 DNA reads TGTGCCAGCAGCCAATCGTGGGGCGGAACCTACGAGCAGTACTTC. Its protein product is CASSQSWGGTYEQYF.

This clonotype was seen repeatedly, ten times or more. The genes are TRBV5-1 and TRBJ2-7; D remains ambiguous. The CDR3 is 14 residues long. Germline V lookup: CDR1 SGHRS, CDR2 YFSETQ. V lost 4 bases and J lost 0, with 11 bases in between. CDR3 sequence: CASSLPSSSYEQYF. Written as DNA, the CDR3 is TGCGCCAGCAGCCTCCCGTCCAGCTCCTACGAGCAGTACTTC.

Regarding this clonotype: A read error may be the cause here, since a much bigger clone is one base away. The chain carries TRBV29-1 and TRBJ1-3, with D uncertain. The CDR3 has 14 residues. From germline, CDR1 is SQVTM and CDR2 ANQGSEA. With 1 base removed from V and 2 bases from J, the gap between germline ends came to 9 bases. CDR3 nucleotide sequence: TGCAGCGTTGAAGTGGGTAAGACTGGAAACACCATATATTTT. The encoded protein is CSVEVGKTGNTIYF.

This clonotype was detected many times. The chain joins TRBV3-1 to TRBJ2-2; no definite D call. This CDR3 is built from 11 residues. V was cut by 3 bases and J by 5 bases, with 1 base left in between. CDR1 and CDR2 from the germline V gene are LGHDT and YNNKEL (reference sequence). The CDR3 sequence is CASSQTGELFF. The CDR3 nucleotides are TGTGCCAGCAGCCAGACCGGGGAGCTGTTTTTT.

Turning to this clonotype: Given a much more abundant clone one base away, this may be a read error. J is TRBJ1-5 and V is TRBV3-1; no clear D gene. Germline V lookup: CDR1 LGHDT, CDR2 YNNKEL (reference sequence). The CDR3 loop spans 14 amino acids. The chain's CDR3 is CVSSYSYSNQPQHF. The CDR3 coding sequence is TGTGTCAGCAGCTACAGCTATAGCAATCAGCCCCAGCATTTT. Together with reference TRBV3-1 and TRBJ1-5, the CDR3 gives the full variable domain: DTAVSQTPKYLVTQMGNDKSIKCEQNLGHDTMYWYKQDSKKFLKIMFSYNNKELIINETVPNRFSPKSPDKAHLNLHINSLELGDSAVYFCVSSYSYSNQPQHFGDGTRLSIL.

In this sample, this clonotype turned up many times. The chain uses TRBV19 and TRBJ2-7; 14 bases agree with TRBD2. The V segment lost 8 bases and the J segment 5 bases; nucleotides outside the gene matches: 8. The V gene's germline CDR1 is LNHDA and CDR2 SQIVND (reference sequence). The CDR3 runs to 15 residues. CDR3 amino acids: CASSGRTSGRNEQYF. The CDR3 DNA reads as TGTGCCAGTTCAGGGCGGACTAGCGGGAGGAACGAGCAGTACTTC.

A note on this clonotype: Mismatch with germline at one junction end may stem from a read error. The chain recombines TRBV9 with TRBJ1-2, with 7 bases that match TRBD1. The CDR3 consists of 14 residues. Germline loops: CDR1 SGDLS, CDR2 YYNGEE. CDR3 coding DNA: TGTGCCAGCAGCATGCAGGGGGAAGGCTATGGCCACACCTTC. It translates to CASSMQGEGYGHTF.

In its sample, this clonotype was seen many times. V usage is TRBV25-1 and J usage is TRBJ1-5, with D perhaps TRBD1 (5 bases). The CDR3 runs to 14 residues. V dropped 1 base and J dropped 3 bases, with 7 bases sitting between them. The germline V gene encodes CDR1 MGHDK and CDR2 SYGVNS. The CDR3 loop reads CASSELQDNQPQHF. CDR3 nucleotide sequence: TGTGCCAGCAGTGAATTACAGGACAATCAGCCCCAGCATTTT. Full variable domain (outside the CDR3, taken from reference TRBV25-1 and TRBJ1-5): EADIYQTPRYLVIGTGKKITLECSQTMGHDKMYWYQQDPGMELHLIHYSYGVNSTEKGDLSSESTVSRIRTEHFPLTLESARPSHTSQYLCASSELQDNQPQHFGDGTRLSIL.

Regarding this clonotype: This sequence may be a read error, since a much larger clone differs from it by one base. The chain employs TRBV19 and TRBJ2-3; no reliable D call. The CDR3 is 14 residues long. Germline V CDR1 and CDR2: LNHDA, SQIVND (reference sequence). Trimming removed 5 bases at V and 4 bases at J, with 13 bases between. The CDR3 DNA is TGTGCCAGTAGTCCCAAGGGTGGTCCAGATACGCAGTATTTT. As protein: CASSPKGGPDTQYF.

This clonotype was seen many times. The V gene is TRBV6-2 or TRBV6-3, the J gene TRBJ2-7; D is perhaps TRBD1 (5 bases). There are 14 residues in the CDR3. Germline V lookup: CDR1 MNHEY, CDR2 SVGEGT. The V end was cut by 6 bases, the J end by 3 bases, with 15 bases between. CDR3 in amino acids: CASSHWGRDYEQYF. The CDR3 coding sequence is TGTGCCAGCAGCCACTGGGGCAGGGACTACGAGCAGTACTTC.

Regarding this clonotype: This likely comes from a read error, as the CDR3 has no conserved phenylalanine or tryptophan at its end. The chain uses TRBV27 and TRBJ1-1; D might be TRBD1 (6 bases). This CDR3 contains 12 residues. CDR1 is MNHEY, CDR2 SMNVEV, per germline (reference sequence). The CDR3 protein is CAISSRTAEAFC. The DNA of the CDR3 is TGTGCCATCAGTTCGCGGACAGCTGAAGCTTTCTGT.

With respect to this clonotype: A much larger clone lies a single base off, so this may be a read error. The chain recombines TRBV12-3 or TRBV12-4 with TRBJ1-4; the D is unclear. V lost 8 bases and J lost 4, with 17 bases in between. The CDR3 is 15 amino acids. The CDR3, as DNA: TGTGCCAGCCTCAAACACGGGGTGGGTAATGAAAAACTGTTTTTT. Translated, it gives CASLKHGVGNEKLFF.

Of note for this clonotype: A junction boundary mismatches the germline segment, possibly from a read error. The chain combines TRBV6-1 with TRBJ2-7; 11 bases align to TRBD2. The CDR3 consists of 15 residues. CDR1 and CDR2 from the germline V gene are MNHNS and SASEGT. Written as DNA, the CDR3 is TGTGCCGGCACCCTACTAGCGGGAGTTCTAGGCGAGCAATACTTC. Protein product: CAGTLLAGVLGEQYF.

The gene calls are TRBV7-2 and TRBJ2-1; D may be TRBD1 (5 bases). Germline V CDR1 and CDR2: SGHTA, FQGNSA. Deletions cut 8 bases from V and 6 bases from J, with 17 bases between. The CDR3 has 14 amino acids. In nucleotides, the CDR3 is TGTGCCAGCTGCATTTCAGGGCCGATCAATGAGCAGTTCTTC. Translation: CASCISGPINEQFF.

This clonotype was found many times. V is TRBV7-2 and J is TRBJ1-6; no firm D call. Germline CDR1 reads SGHTA; CDR2 reads FQGNSA. The germline V and J ends were trimmed by 5 bases and 11 bases, with 10 bases remaining between them. The CDR3 has 12 amino acids. The chain's CDR3 is CASSLDAAPLHF. The CDR3 DNA reads TGTGCCAGCAGCCTAGACGCGGCACCCCTCCACTTT.

The sample holds a few counts of this clonotype. V usage is TRBV5-1 and J usage is TRBJ2-1; perhaps TRBD2 as D (5 bases). V was pared by 2 bases and J by 8 bases, with 14 bases between. Germline assignment: CDR1 SGHRS and CDR2 YFSETQ. CDR3 length: 14 amino acids. This CDR3 reads CASSFGQRAYEQFF. The CDR3 coding sequence is TGCGCCAGCAGCTTTGGCCAGAGGGCCTATGAGCAGTTCTTC.

This clonotype was recorded at least ten times. The chain joins TRBV20-1 to TRBJ1-1; D ambiguous. V lost 2 bases and J 5 bases, leaving 15 bases between the germline ends. In germline, CDR1 is DFQATT, CDR2 SNEGSKA (reference sequence). The CDR3 extends over 14 amino acids. CDR3 nucleotides: TGCAGTGCTAGAAAACCCTTCACAAGTACTGAAGCTTTCTTT. Translation gives CSARKPFTSTEAFF.

This clonotype has at least ten counts. This rearrangement joins TRBV5-1 to TRBJ2-3; D is possibly TRBD1 (6 bases). Trimming removed 0 bases from V and 2 bases from J, with 10 bases in between. Germline CDR1 and CDR2: SGHRS and YFSETQ. This CDR3 is built from 15 residues. The CDR3 DNA is TGCGCCAGCAGCTTGGGGCAGGGGCTCACAGATACGCAGTATTTT. Its translation is CASSLGQGLTDTQYF.

This clonotype was detected ten times or more. The V and J genes are TRBV2 and TRBJ1-2; no firm D call. V was pared by 3 bases and J by 12 bases, with 14 bases between. The CDR3 totals 12 residues. Germline assignment: CDR1 SNHLY and CDR2 FYNNEI. The CDR3 loop reads CASSENSGVNTF. DNA of the CDR3: TGTGCCAGCAGTGAGAACAGTGGGGTAAACACCTTC.

Ten or more counts support this clonotype. V is TRBV11-2 and J is TRBJ2-1; tentatively, D is TRBD1 or TRBD2 (5 bases each). This CDR3 region has 17 residues. CDR1 and CDR2 from the germline V gene are SGHAT and FQNNGV. The ends were cut back, 5 bases at V and 3 bases at J, with 20 bases in the middle. CDR3 in amino acids: CASSNEGSGLDYNEQFF. The CDR3 DNA reads TGTGCCAGCAGCAACGAAGGCTCGGGGCTAGACTACAATGAGCAGTTCTTC.

This clonotype was recorded at least ten times. The J gene is TRBJ2-7, the V gene TRBV5-1, with 7 positions matching TRBD2. Germline CDR1 and CDR2: SGHRS and YFSETQ. V trimming: 0 bases; J trimming: 1 base; junction bases outside the gene matches: 1. This CDR3 has 14 amino acids. CDR3 sequence: CASSLGTSSYEQYF. The CDR3 bases are TGCGCCAGCAGCTTGGGGACTAGTTCCTACGAGCAGTACTTC.

In the case of this clonotype: Relative to the germline gene, one junction end is altered; a read error may explain this. This chain uses TRBV24-1 with TRBJ2-6, with D possibly TRBD1 on 6 matching bases. From germline, CDR1 is KGHDR and CDR2 SFDVKD. This CDR3 is 15 amino acids long. This chain's CDR3 is CATSDFGSGANALTF. For the CDR3, the DNA is TGTGCCACCAGTGACTTCGGGTCAGGGGCCAACGCCCTGACTTTC.

At least ten counts were recorded for this clonotype. This sequence joins TRBV7-2 and TRBJ2-7; D is undetermined. CDR3 length equals 13 residues. Germline CDR1 is SGHTA and CDR2 is FQGNSA. V lost 1 base, J lost 3 bases, and 7 bases lay in between. The CDR3 loop is CASSLEQYYEQYF. The DNA for the CDR3 is TGTGCCAGCAGCTTAGAGCAGTACTACGAGCAGTACTTC.

This chain uses TRBV29-1 with TRBJ2-3; D is undetermined. Germline V gene sequence: CDR1 SQVTM, CDR2 ANQGSEA. V lost 4 bases and J lost 2, with 10 bases in between. The CDR3 is made up of 13 amino acids. This CDR3 reads CSVVTGPTDTQYF. CDR3 bases: TGCAGCGTTGTCACGGGCCCCACAGATACGCAGTATTTT.

The V gene is TRBV7-9, the J gene TRBJ1-2; a weak D match, TRBD1 (5 bases). Germline CDR1 SEHNR, CDR2 FQNEAQ (reference sequence). Trimming took off 4 bases at V and 8 bases at J, with 11 bases between the two ends. CDR3 size: 12 residues. The CDR3 nucleotides are TGTGCCAGCAGCTCTTCAGGGTACGGCTACACCTTC. Amino acid sequence: CASSSSGYGYTF.

This clonotype was detected many times. V usage is TRBV7-3 and J usage is TRBJ1-2; D ambiguous. Trimming took 0 bases from V and 1 from J, leaving 12 bases between them. Germline values: CDR1 SGHTA, CDR2 FQGTGA. This CDR3 contains 16 residues. CDR3 nucleotides: TGTGCCAGCAGCTTAACAGGGAGTCCCTTTAACTATGGCTACACCTTC. It translates to CASSLTGSPFNYGYTF.